The 11 T cell receptor beta chains below were found in one sample sequenced in a study of beta chain features in type 1 diabetes. All of the isolated RNA was reverse transcribed, so expressed TCRB transcripts were sequenced. Assay used: immunoSEQ multiplex PCR; TCRdb lists only in-frame clones, some missing. The table records hundreds of thousands of clones, approximately 31% of them present only once. Sequenced: naive CD4+ T cells from blood. All receptors come from a young man in good health.

This clone was observed a handful of times. This rearrangement joins TRBV7-9 to TRBJ2-1; 10 bases line up with TRBD2. This CDR3 is 16 amino acids long. After removal of 5 bases from V and 5 bases from J, the junction contained 9 bases not matched to a gene. Germline CDR1 and CDR2: SEHNR and FQNEAQ (reference sequence). DNA for the CDR3: TGTGCCAGCAGCCCGAGAGGCCTAGCGGGAGACAATGAGCAGTTCTTC. Translation: CASSPRGLAGDNEQFF.

V is TRBV6-1 and J is TRBJ2-5, with D tentatively TRBD2 (6 bases). The CDR3 consists of 14 residues. The V end was cut by 1 base, the J end by 6 bases, with 12 bases between. Germline V gene data show CDR1 as MNHNS and CDR2 as SASEGT. Written as DNA, the CDR3 is TGTGCCAGCAGTGAAGTGGGGGGATCGAAGACCCAGTACTTC. Translating it yields CASSEVGGSKTQYF.

The J gene is TRBJ2-1, the V gene TRBV18; a weak D match, TRBD2 (5 bases). In germline, CDR1 is KGHSH, CDR2 LQKENI. Trimming removed 2 bases at V and 9 bases at J, with 8 bases between. This CDR3 has 12 amino acids. The DNA for the CDR3 is TGTGCCAGCTCACCATCCGGGGTTGAGCAGTTCTTC. Its translation: CASSPSGVEQFF.

V gene TRBV4-1 combines with J gene TRBJ2-4; 10 nucleotides align to TRBD1. The V gene end was trimmed by 0 bases and the J gene end by 4 bases; junction bases not matched to a gene: 9. The CDR3 length is 18 residues. Germline CDR1 and CDR2: MGHRA and YSYEKL. CDR3 sequence: CASSQDWRDRGYKNIQYF. In DNA, the CDR3 is TGCGCCAGCAGCCAAGATTGGAGGGACAGGGGTTATAAAAACATTCAGTACTTC.

This clone showed up just once. This chain links TRBV29-1 with TRBJ1-1; D call uncertain. The CDR3 is 15 amino acids. Germline lookup yields CDR1 SQVTM and CDR2 ANQGSEA. Trimming shortened V by 2 bases and J by 0 bases, and 13 bases separated the two germline ends. In DNA form, the CDR3 reads TGCAGCGTTGAAATAGGGAAGGTCTTGAACACTGAAGCTTTCTTT. It encodes CSVEIGKVLNTEAFF.

This clone was recorded only once. The chain joins TRBV6-5 to TRBJ2-2; D perhaps matches TRBD2 (6 bases). The V gene's germline CDR1 is MNHEY and CDR2 SVGAGI. The V gene lost 6 bases and the J gene lost 6 bases, with 17 bases spanning the gap. The CDR3 consists of 15 residues. The chain's CDR3 is CASSPVEGRAGELFF. CDR3 DNA sequence: TGTGCCAGCAGCCCAGTGGAGGGGCGAGCCGGGGAGCTGTTTTTT.

This chain connects TRBV19 to TRBJ2-7; 13 bases map to TRBD2. V dropped 5 bases and J dropped 2; count of bases not matched to a gene: 6. Germline values: CDR1 LNHDA, CDR2 SQIVND (reference sequence). The CDR3 has 16 residues. The CDR3 here is CASSGWTSGRAYEQYF. Here the CDR3 DNA reads TGTGCCAGTAGTGGTTGGACTAGCGGGAGAGCCTACGAGCAGTACTTC.

This sequence joins TRBV30 and TRBJ2-3, with 9 bases identical to TRBD2. This CDR3 is built from 15 residues. V lost 2 bases and J lost 6; bases outside the gene matches: 9. In germline, CDR1 is GTSNPN, CDR2 SVGIG (reference sequence). The CDR3 region is CAWSSTSGRVDTQYF. The CDR3 DNA reads as TGTGCCTGGAGTTCGACTAGCGGCCGTGTCGATACGCAGTATTTT.

Points on this clone: The same CDR3 arises from other DNA sequences in this sample as well. This chain joins TRBV7-9 and TRBJ2-7, with a tentative D call TRBD2 (5 bases). From germline, CDR1 is SEHNR and CDR2 FQNEAQ (reference sequence). The CDR3 extends over 13 amino acids. Trimming removed 0 bases from V and 2 bases from J, with 5 bases in between. The DNA of the CDR3 is TGTGCCAGCAGCTTAGCCGGGGCCTACGAGCAGTACTTC. This gives the protein CASSLAGAYEQYF.

The chain is built from TRBV7-2 and TRBJ2-1; a possible D gene is TRBD1 (5 bases). Germline V gene lookup returns CDR1 SGHTA and CDR2 FQGNSA. Trimming cost V 4 bases and J 2 bases, with 12 bases left between them. CDR3 length: 15 amino acids. The CDR3 DNA is TGTGCCAGCAGCTCCGCAGGGTTTGCCTACAATGAGCAGTTCTTC. This gives the protein CASSSAGFAYNEQFF.

V is TRBV21-1 and J is TRBJ2-1; the table's TRBD2 call for D was not verified on the DNA. TRBV21-1 is a known pseudogene. The CDR3 is made up of 16 amino acids. CDR3 sequence (DNA): TGTGCCAGCAGCTACCCGATTCTAGCGGGGGGAAATGAGCAGTTCTTC. It specifies CASSYPILAGGNEQFF.